Presented here are 27 T cell receptor beta chains from one specimen sequenced in a study of T cells after somatic rescue of genetic block. Clones were sequenced by immunoSEQ multiplex PCR, and TCRdb holds only the in-frame ones, with some missing. The sample contains tens of thousands of clones, approximately 91% of which appear only once. Sequenced sample: peripheral blood mononuclear cells (PBMCs). All receptors come from a man younger than 40.

CDR3: CASSWTSSTDTQYF. The DNA for the CDR3 is TGTGCCAGCAGCTGGACATCGAGCACAGATACGCAGTATTTT. The chain has TRBV11-3 and TRBJ2-3; D possibly corresponds to TRBD1 (5 bases). V lost 4 bases to trimming and J lost 0 bases, with 8 bases between them. The CDR3 loop spans 14 amino acids. In germline, CDR1 is SGHNT, CDR2 YENEEA. The whole variable domain, remainder taken from reference TRBV11-3 and TRBJ2-3, is EAGVVQSPRYKIIEKKQPVAFWCNPISGHNTLYWYLQNLGQGPELLIRYENEEAVDDSQLPKDRFSAERLKGVDSTLKIQPAELGDSAVYLCASSWTSSTDTQYFGPGTRLTVL.

V usage is TRBV13 and J usage is TRBJ2-7, with 9 bases lining up with TRBD1. This CDR3 contains 14 residues. In germline, CDR1 is PRHDT, CDR2 FYEKMQ (reference sequence). The trim removed 6 bases at V and 3 bases at J, leaving 6 bases unmatched. This chain's CDR3 is CASRSTGGDYEQYF. CDR3 in DNA: TGTGCCAGCAGATCGACAGGGGGTGACTACGAGCAGTACTTC. Combining the CDR3 with reference TRBV13 and TRBJ2-7 gives the whole variable domain AAGVIQSPRHLIKEKRETATLKCYPIPRHDTVYWYQQGPGQDPQFLISFYEKMQSDKGSIPDRFSAQQFSDYHSELNMSSLELGDSALYFCASRSTGGDYEQYFGPGTRLTVT.

The J gene is TRBJ1-3, the V gene TRBV7-9, with D possibly matching TRBD1 (5 bases). Trimming removed 5 bases at V and 0 bases at J, with 14 bases between. Germline CDR1 reads SEHNR; CDR2 reads FQNEAQ (reference sequence). The CDR3 totals 16 residues. The CDR3 DNA is TGTGCCAGCAGCCCACAGGTTTTCAGCTCTGGAAACACCATATATTTT. As protein: CASSPQVFSSGNTIYF. Full variable domain (missing parts from reference TRBV7-9 and TRBJ1-3): DTGVSQNPRHKITKRGQNVTFRCDPISEHNRLYWYRQTLGQGPEFLTYFQNEAQLEKSRLLSDRFSAERPKGSFSTLEIQRTEQGDSAMYLCASSPQVFSSGNTIYFGEGSWLTVV.

The CDR3 sequence: CASSLQGQDTEAFF. The CDR3 coding sequence is TGTGCCAGCAGCTTACAGGGTCAGGACACTGAAGCTTTCTTT. V is TRBV6-1 and J is TRBJ1-1, with D possibly matching TRBD1 (6 bases). The CDR3 is 14 residues long. V was clipped by 6 bases and J by 3 bases, with 14 bases between them. Germline CDR1 reads MNHNS; CDR2 reads SASEGT.

This chain uses TRBV13 with TRBJ2-6, with TRBD2 matching 13 bases. CDR1 is PRHDT, CDR2 FYEKMQ, per germline (reference sequence). The CDR3 loop spans 18 amino acids. V shed 4 bases, J shed 3 bases, and the junction held 6 bases outside the gene matches. CDR3 sequence: CASSSPGLAGIGANVLTF. CDR3 in DNA: TGTGCCAGCAGCTCTCCGGGACTAGCGGGGATTGGGGCCAACGTCCTGACTTTC.

This clone was seen just once. The chain combines TRBV7-3 with TRBJ2-1, with D possibly being TRBD1 (5 bases). Germline V gives CDR1 SGHTA, CDR2 FQGTGA. This CDR3 is 15 amino acids long. The V end was cut by 3 bases, the J end by 0 bases, with 9 bases between. The CDR3 protein is CASSFGQPSYNEQFF. The CDR3 DNA sequence: TGTGCCAGCAGCTTTGGACAACCCTCCTACAATGAGCAGTTCTTC.

The V call is TRBV11-2, the J call TRBJ1-3; D ambiguous. Germline lookup yields CDR1 SGHAT and CDR2 FQNNGV. Trimming removed 1 base from V and 0 bases from J, with 13 bases in between. The CDR3 loop spans 17 amino acids. CDR3 nucleotide sequence: TGTGCCAGCAGCTTAGGGGCTCGGCGGAGCTCTGGAAACACCATATATTTT. It codes for CASSLGARRSSGNTIYF.

This clone was observed many times. The V and J genes are TRBV2 and TRBJ2-7; TRBD1 matches at 7 bases. Germline CDR1 is SNHLY and CDR2 is FYNNEI. The V segment lost 4 bases and the J segment 5 bases; nucleotides outside the gene matches: 8. The CDR3 is 14 residues long. The CDR3 here is CASSAERGLHEQYF. CDR3 in DNA: TGTGCCAGCAGTGCCGAAAGGGGGCTGCACGAGCAGTACTTC.

The rearrangement links TRBV18 to TRBJ2-1, with 10 bases that match TRBD2. Germline CDR1 reads KGHSH; CDR2 reads LQKENI. J lost 9 bases, V lost 0 bases, and 8 bases had no gene match. The length of the CDR3 is 16 residues. Written as DNA, the CDR3 is TGTGCCAGCTCACCACCGGCGTCAGCGGGAGGGGGTGAGCAGTTCTTC. Its protein product is CASSPPASAGGGEQFF.

The V gene is TRBV10-1, the J gene TRBJ2-2; the D gene is possibly TRBD1 (5 bases). The germline V gene has CDR1 WNHNN and CDR2 SYGVQD (reference sequence). This CDR3 spans 16 amino acids. Trimming left V 0 bases short and J 3 bases short, with 11 bases between. The CDR3 bases are TGCGCCAGCAGTGAGTCGGGGCCGCTCGACACCGGGGAGCTGTTTTTT. Translated: CASSESGPLDTGELFF.

V and J are TRBV5-1 and TRBJ2-7; D is unresolved. From germline, CDR1 is SGHRS and CDR2 YFSETQ. With 1 base removed from V and 0 bases from J, the gap between germline ends came to 8 bases. This CDR3 comprises 14 residues. DNA of the CDR3: TGCGCCAGCAGCTTGACCGGCCCCTCCTACGAGCAGTACTTC. This codes for CASSLTGPSYEQYF.

V and J are TRBV11-2 and TRBJ2-7, with 15 bases fitting TRBD2. The germline V gene has CDR1 SGHAT and CDR2 FQNNGV. The CDR3 loop spans 15 amino acids. The V and J ends lost 6 bases and 4 bases, in that order; junction bases with no gene match: 4. The CDR3 DNA reads as TGTGCCAGCAGGGGACTAGCGGGGGGTAGGTACGAGCAGTACTTC. The encoded protein is CASRGLAGGRYEQYF.

The chain recombines TRBV18 with TRBJ2-5; tentative D call: TRBD1 (6 bases). The CDR3 is 16 amino acids. Per the germline V gene, CDR1 is KGHSH and CDR2 is LQKENI. V dropped 3 bases and J dropped 0 bases, with 14 bases sitting between them. The CDR3 DNA sequence: TGTGCCAGCTCACCGGGGACAACTGCGAACCAAGAGACCCAGTACTTC. Translating it yields CASSPGTTANQETQYF.

This clone showed up just once. This chain joins TRBV5-6 and TRBJ1-6; D is unresolved. Germline V CDR1 and CDR2: SGHDT, YYEEEE. Trimming removed 4 bases at V and 10 bases at J, with 15 bases between. The CDR3 is made up of 14 amino acids. The CDR3 loop is CASSNWPGGSPLHF. The CDR3 region has the DNA TGTGCCAGCAGCAATTGGCCGGGCGGGTCACCCCTCCACTTT. The complete variable domain, with remaining parts taken from reference TRBV5-6 and TRBJ1-6, reads DAGVTQSPTHLIKTRGQQVTLRCSPKSGHDTVSWYQQALGQGPQFIFQYYEEEERQRGNFPDRFSGHQFPNYSSELNVNALLLGDSALYLCASSNWPGGSPLHFGNGTRLTVT.

The chain joins TRBV4-1 to TRBJ2-7; perhaps TRBD2 as D (6 bases). The CDR3 runs 15 residues. Germline values: CDR1 MGHRA, CDR2 YSYEKL. V lost 0 bases and J 6 bases, leaving 15 bases between the germline ends. CDR3 region: CASSQDRGLFREQYF. The CDR3 coding sequence is TGCGCCAGCAGCCAAGATAGGGGACTTTTCCGCGAGCAGTACTTC.

This chain links TRBV28 with TRBJ2-5; TRBD1 or TRBD2 may be the D gene (5 bases each). Germline-derived CDR1 and CDR2 are MDHEN and SYDVKM. Trimming took off 6 bases at V and 4 bases at J, with 30 bases between the two ends. This CDR3 is built from 19 residues. CDR3 in amino acids: CASSSRDPSRKDHPETQYF. CDR3 coding DNA: TGTGCCAGCAGCAGCCGGGACCCAAGCCGAAAAGACCACCCAGAGACCCAGTACTTC.

V and J are TRBV28 and TRBJ1-2; 8 bases are shared with TRBD1. This CDR3 spans 15 amino acids. With V trimmed by 4 bases and J by 6 bases, 10 bases remained unmatched. Germline V gene lookup returns CDR1 MDHEN and CDR2 SYDVKM. DNA of the CDR3: TGTGCCAGCAGTTGGCCAGGGGGCGGGCAGGATGGCTACACCTTC. It yields the protein CASSWPGGGQDGYTF.

This chain joins TRBV6-6 and TRBJ1-1, with a tentative D call TRBD1 (6 bases). The CDR3 has 14 amino acids. Germline loops: CDR1 MNHNY, CDR2 SVGAGI (reference sequence). V was cut by 4 bases and J by 4 bases, with 13 bases left in between. The CDR3 region has the DNA TGTGCCAGCAGTTGGCAGGGGCGGGGCACTGAAGCTTTCTTT. Protein sequence: CASSWQGRGTEAFF.

V is TRBV5-4 and J is TRBJ2-1; tentatively, D is TRBD2 (6 bases). This CDR3 has 15 amino acids. Looked up from germline, CDR1 is SGHNT and CDR2 is YYREEE (reference sequence). V lost 4 bases and J lost 0, with 11 bases in between. The chain's CDR3 is CASSGAGSSYNEQFF. CDR3 in DNA: TGTGCCAGCAGCGGCGCGGGGAGCTCCTACAATGAGCAGTTCTTC.

The J gene is TRBJ1-3, the V gene TRBV9; a weak D match, TRBD1 (5 bases). Trimming took 0 bases from V and 0 from J, leaving 19 bases between them. The CDR3 totals 19 residues. Germline loops: CDR1 SGDLS, CDR2 YYNGEE. In DNA, the CDR3 is TGTGCCAGCAGCGTAGTGGGGGAAAGGGGAGGAAACTCTGGAAACACCATATATTTT. Translating it yields CASSVVGERGGNSGNTIYF.

The rearrangement links TRBV10-3 to TRBJ1-1; 7 bases agree with TRBD1. Per germline, CDR1 ENHRY and CDR2 SYGVKD. The V segment lost 3 bases and the J segment 2 bases; nucleotides outside the gene matches: 3. The CDR3 extends over 14 amino acids. In DNA, the CDR3 is TGTGCCATCAGTGATAGGGGGCCCAACACTGAAGCTTTCTTT. Translation gives CAISDRGPNTEAFF.

The chain uses TRBV27 and TRBJ1-1; D may be TRBD1 (5 bases). V dropped 5 bases and J dropped 2 bases, with 15 bases sitting between them. CDR1 MNHEY and CDR2 SMNVEV come from the germline V gene (reference sequence). The CDR3 is made up of 15 amino acids. CDR3 sequence (DNA): TGTGCCAGCAGTCTCTCCTTTACAGGAAACACTGAAGCTTTCTTT. This gives the protein CASSLSFTGNTEAFF.

The chain couples TRBV6-6 to TRBJ1-4; tentatively, D is TRBD1 (5 bases). The CDR3 is 14 amino acids. CDR1 is MNHNY and CDR2 is SVGAGI in the germline V gene (reference sequence). Trimming cost V 4 bases and J 3 bases, with 9 bases left between them. The CDR3 loop reads CASSSTASNEKLFF. Here the CDR3 DNA reads TGTGCCAGCAGTTCGACAGCTTCTAATGAAAAACTGTTTTTT.

This chain connects TRBV7-8 to TRBJ2-7; 7 bases fit TRBD1. From germline, CDR1 is SGHVS and CDR2 FQNEAQ. V lost 8 bases to trimming and J lost 5 bases; unmatched junction nucleotides: 6. The CDR3 has 12 amino acids. CDR3 sequence: CASRYRGNEQYF. The CDR3 coding sequence is TGTGCCAGCCGCTACAGGGGTAACGAGCAGTACTTC.

This chain joins TRBV6-6 and TRBJ2-3, with D uncertain. V lost 1 base to trimming and J lost 2 bases, with 10 bases between them. Looked up from germline, CDR1 is MNHNY and CDR2 is SVGAGI (reference sequence). The CDR3 contains 15 residues. CDR3 sequence (DNA): TGTGCCAGCAGTTACTTAGGGTCCCACACAGATACGCAGTATTTT. Translating it yields CASSYLGSHTDTQYF.

The chain joins TRBV18 to TRBJ1-3; D is ambiguous. CDR3 length: 16 residues. Germline CDR1 reads KGHSH; CDR2 reads LQKENI. Trimming shortened V by 3 bases and J by 0 bases, and 12 bases separated the two germline ends. The chain's CDR3 is CASSPEGFSSGNTIYF. CDR3 nucleotide sequence: TGTGCCAGCTCACCGGAGGGATTCAGCTCTGGAAACACCATATATTTT.

The CDR3 region has the DNA TGTGCCAGCAGTGAACCGGGCATTACCTACGAGCAGTACTTC. Its protein is CASSEPGITYEQYF. The chain has TRBV2 and TRBJ2-7; D remains ambiguous. V was cut by 2 bases and J by 2 bases, with 10 bases left in between. Germline V gene sequence: CDR1 SNHLY, CDR2 FYNNEI. The CDR3 runs 14 residues.